What follows describes a single TCR beta chain. Its specificity is not known. Only in-frame clones appear in the TCRdb table, and some are missing; sequencing was by immunoSEQ multiplex PCR. The sample lists around 57,000 clones, 70% to 90% occurring once. Autoimmune disease history or systemic immunosuppression led to patient exclusion. The data are from a study of OX40 agonist ivuxolimab in advanced cancers. Across the study: While on treatment, patients had intravenous ivuxolimab at 0.01 to 10 mg/kg every 2 weeks.

CDR1 is WSHSY and CDR2 is SAAADI in the germline V gene. The CDR3 length is 12 residues. V lost 6 bases to trimming and J lost 9 bases, with 11 bases between them. General study findings and limits: There were, on average, more expanded clones in CD8+ T cells than in CD4+. Some patients without response likewise showed low normalized clonal expansion.

This sequence originates from an adult with an advanced solid tumor such as melanoma, head and neck, liver or kidney cancer. Specimen: CD4+ or CD8+ T cells sorted from blood, collected in a trial of the OX40 agonist ivuxolimab. The chain carries TRBV10-2 and TRBJ2-2; D is possibly TRBD1 (5 bases). The CDR3 spells CASSQGRRELFF. The CDR3, as DNA: TGCGCCAGCAGCCAGGGTAGGCGGGAGCTGTTTTTT.